The next 24 T cell receptor beta chains were all read from a single sample in a study of T cells in Graves' hyperthyroidism and ophthalmopathy. Researchers amplified the TCR beta CDR3 regions from RNA transcripts. During a first-round RT-PCR of the TCR CDR3, the HTBI primer set was used. TCRdb reprocessed the multiplex PCR reads with MiXCR, giving one entry per CDR3 protein. Found here are 460,000 or so distinct CDR3 sequences, around 15% of them singletons; the top ten hold roughly 17%. Sequenced: blood. These receptor sequences come from a woman younger than 30 with Graves' hyperthyroidism.

There are a few counts of this clonotype. This chain uses TRBV6-1 with TRBJ2-5; TRBD2 is a possible D gene (5 bases). The CDR3 totals 11 residues. Germline V CDR1 and CDR2: MNHNS, SASEGT. The V end lost 8 bases, the J end lost 5 bases, and 9 bases lay between the germline ends. CDR3 protein: CASRGAETQYF. For the CDR3, the DNA is TGTGCCAGCCGGGGAGCGGAGACCCAGTACTTC.

V and J are TRBV28 and TRBJ1-2; D not certain. The CDR3 has 13 residues. V was shortened by 3 bases and J by 5 bases, with 10 bases between the two germline ends. Germline V CDR1 and CDR2: MDHEN, SYDVKM. The CDR3 region is CASSFPNHYGYTF. The CDR3 DNA follows: TGTGCCAGCAGTTTCCCGAACCATTATGGCTACACCTTC.

At least ten counts were recorded for this clonotype. The CDR3 DNA reads as TGTGCCAGCAGTGATATAGGGGGTATTCCGGAAGCTTTCTTT. Translated, it gives CASSDIGGIPEAFF. This sequence joins TRBV3-1 and TRBJ1-1; D is perhaps TRBD1 (6 bases). Germline loops: CDR1 LGHDT, CDR2 YNNKEL (reference sequence). V lost 6 bases and J lost 8, with 19 bases in between. The CDR3 runs 14 residues.

The sample holds a few counts of this clonotype. The chain recombines TRBV4-1 with TRBJ2-5; D may be TRBD2 (6 bases). The CDR3 consists of 17 residues. Germline CDR1 and CDR2: MGHRA and YSYEKL. The ends were cut back, 0 bases at V and 4 bases at J, with 18 bases in the middle. CDR3 in amino acids: CASSQDPGRGVSETQYF. CDR3 nucleotides: TGCGCCAGCAGCCAAGACCCCGGGAGAGGGGTATCAGAGACCCAGTACTTC.

This clonotype has at least ten counts. This chain uses TRBV27 with TRBJ1-2; D is possibly TRBD1 (5 bases). V was pared by 4 bases and J by 8 bases, with 17 bases between. Germline CDR1 is MNHEY and CDR2 is SMNVEV (reference sequence). The CDR3 is 14 amino acids. This CDR3 is CASSWVGGSGGYTF. The CDR3 nucleotides read TGTGCCAGCAGTTGGGTCGGGGGATCGGGAGGCTACACCTTC.

This clonotype was found many times. V is TRBV18 and J is TRBJ2-3; TRBD2 is a possible D gene (5 bases). Germline V lookup: CDR1 KGHSH, CDR2 LQKENI. CDR3 size: 15 residues. V gave up 5 bases and J gave up 2 bases, with 14 bases separating them. CDR3: CASSTDEEDTDTQYF. The DNA for the CDR3 is TGTGCCAGCTCAACCGATGAGGAGGACACAGATACGCAGTATTTT.

This clonotype was seen ten or more times. The chain links TRBV10-3 to TRBJ1-1, with TRBD1 matching over 9 bases. With V trimmed by 5 bases and J by 1 base, 2 bases remained unmatched. CDR3 size: 14 residues. Looked up from germline, CDR1 is ENHRY and CDR2 is SYGVKD. CDR3 in DNA: TGTGCCATCAGTTCGGGACAGGGGAACACTGAAGCTTTCTTT. Encoded protein: CAISSGQGNTEAFF.

This clonotype occurred many times. The rearrangement links TRBV2 to TRBJ2-1; 8 bases agree with TRBD2. This CDR3 comprises 14 residues. Germline V gene lookup returns CDR1 SNHLY and CDR2 FYNNEI. V shed 8 bases, J shed 5 bases, and the junction held 8 bases outside the gene matches. The CDR3 loop is CASVGLGPNNEQFF. CDR3 nucleotides: TGTGCCAGCGTGGGACTAGGCCCTAACAATGAGCAGTTCTTC.

This sequence joins TRBV5-6 and TRBJ1-3; 7 positions agree with TRBD1. The length of the CDR3 is 14 residues. V dropped 3 bases and J dropped 5; count of bases not matched to a gene: 5. The germline CDR1 and CDR2 sequences are SGHDT and YYEEEE. The CDR3 coding sequence is TGTGCCAGCAGCTACTGGGACAGCCGAAACACCATATATTTT. Translated: CASSYWDSRNTIYF.

At least ten counts were recorded for this clonotype. This chain uses TRBV5-1 with TRBJ2-1; 8 positions agree with TRBD2. The CDR3 has 14 amino acids. V was clipped by 4 bases and J by 6 bases; unmatched bases: 6. Germline CDR1 SGHRS, CDR2 YFSETQ. CDR3 in DNA: TGCGCCAGCAGCCCCGGGACTAGTAGCAATGAGCAGTTCTTC. It specifies CASSPGTSSNEQFF.

This clonotype was picked up a small number of times. The V gene is TRBV12-3 or TRBV12-4, the J gene TRBJ2-6; D is undetermined. V shed 6 bases and J shed 3 bases, with 15 bases lying between them. This CDR3 has 16 amino acids. The CDR3 loop reads CASSLPPTGGANVLTF. CDR3 DNA sequence: TGTGCCAGCAGCCTACCCCCGACCGGTGGGGCCAACGTCCTGACTTTC.

Notes on this clonotype: A much larger clone sits a single nucleotide away, making a read error possible. The chain employs TRBV4-1 and TRBJ2-2, with D possibly matching TRBD2 (5 bases). There are 13 residues in the CDR3. Germline-derived CDR1 and CDR2 are MGHRA and YSYEKL. This CDR3 is CASSLLGAGDLFF. CDR3 sequence (DNA): TGCGCCAGCAGCCTTCTAGGTGCCGGGGATCTGTTTTTT.

This clonotype was found many times. The chain uses TRBV20-1 and TRBJ2-1, with 7 bases that match TRBD2. Germline CDR1 DFQATT, CDR2 SNEGSKA (reference sequence). The CDR3 has 15 amino acids. V trimming: 4 bases; J trimming: 2 bases; junction bases outside the gene matches: 8. CDR3 sequence reads: CSATLAGLPYNEQFF. CDR3 nucleotides: TGCAGTGCTACCTTAGCGGGCCTCCCCTACAATGAGCAGTTCTTC.

This chain uses TRBV12-3 or TRBV12-4 with TRBJ2-7; D perhaps matches TRBD2 (6 bases). There are 19 residues in the CDR3. V was pared by 1 base and J by 0 bases, with 22 bases between. The chain's CDR3 is CASSLDSSGEGKSSYEQYF. In DNA, the CDR3 is TGTGCCAGCAGTTTAGACAGTTCGGGAGAGGGGAAAAGCTCCTACGAGCAGTACTTC.

At least ten counts were recorded for this clonotype. The rearrangement joins TRBV11-2 to TRBJ2-7, with TRBD2 matching 8 bases. Per the germline V gene, CDR1 is SGHAT and CDR2 is FQNNGV. The CDR3 has 17 amino acids. J was trimmed by 0 bases and V by 1 base; bases with no gene match: 8. The CDR3 nucleotides are TGTGCCAGCAGCTTAGTCGCCGGGACTAGGCCCTCCTACGAGCAGTACTTC. The encoded protein is CASSLVAGTRPSYEQYF.

This clonotype was counted ten times or more. This rearrangement joins TRBV7-2 to TRBJ2-1; 8 bases agree with TRBD2. This CDR3 comprises 16 residues. Trimming cost V 2 bases and J 2 bases; bases outside gene matches: 5. Germline lookup yields CDR1 SGHTA and CDR2 FQGNSA. CDR3 nucleotide sequence: TGTGCCAGCAGCTTATATGGGACTAGAACCTACAATGAGCAGTTCTTC. It translates to CASSLYGTRTYNEQFF.

This clonotype showed up many times. This sequence joins TRBV15 and TRBJ2-7, with TRBD1 matching 7 bases. The CDR3 runs to 15 residues. Germline trimming cut 0 bases from V and 2 bases from J; bases unmatched to any gene: 4. Per the germline V gene, CDR1 is LNHNV and CDR2 is YYDKDF (reference sequence). CDR3 sequence reads: CATSRDARGTYEQYF. The DNA for the CDR3 is TGTGCCACCAGCAGAGATGCCAGGGGGACCTACGAGCAGTACTTC.

This sequence joins TRBV7-2 and TRBJ2-2, with 11 bases that match TRBD2. Losses at the gene ends were 5 bases for V and 8 bases for J; bases not matched to a gene: 13. Per the germline V gene, CDR1 is SGHTA and CDR2 is FQGNSA. This CDR3 contains 17 residues. The chain's CDR3 is CASSRTPGLAEGGELFF. In DNA form, the CDR3 reads TGTGCCAGCAGCCGAACTCCGGGACTAGCGGAGGGGGGGGAGCTGTTTTTT.

CDR3 DNA: TGTGCCAGCAGCCCACCCCTAGCGGGAGGGCACAATGAGCAGTTCTTC. Residues: CASSPPLAGGHNEQFF. V and J are TRBV5-6 and TRBJ2-1; 12 bases fit TRBD2. V shed 4 bases, J shed 5 bases, and the junction held 7 bases outside the gene matches. CDR1 and CDR2 from the germline V gene are SGHDT and YYEEEE. The CDR3 is 16 amino acids.

This clonotype was seen at least ten times. The chain is built from TRBV12-3 or TRBV12-4 and TRBJ1-2, with D hard to call. Trimming cost V 3 bases and J 14 bases, with 13 bases left between them. This CDR3 is 11 amino acids long. The CDR3 here is CASSFLGLTTF. As DNA, the CDR3 is TGTGCCAGCAGTTTCTTAGGGCTGACGACCTTC.

This chain links TRBV4-2 with TRBJ1-3; D is perhaps TRBD1 (5 bases). The CDR3 length is 16 residues. V dropped 0 bases and J dropped 3 bases, with 12 bases sitting between them. Germline-derived CDR1 and CDR2 are LGHNA and YNFKEQ. This CDR3 reads CASSQDESRGGNTIYF. The DNA of the CDR3 is TGTGCCAGCAGCCAAGATGAATCTAGGGGTGGAAACACCATATATTTT.

This clonotype was detected many times. The V and J genes are TRBV3-1 and TRBJ1-2; D ambiguous. CDR1 is LGHDT, CDR2 YNNKEL, per germline (reference sequence). This CDR3 is built from 18 residues. V was cut by 1 base and J by 0 bases, with 18 bases left in between. The CDR3 sequence: CASSQVLFGGGTNYGYTF. CDR3 nucleotide sequence: TGTGCCAGCAGCCAAGTTTTATTCGGCGGCGGAACTAACTATGGCTACACCTTC.

This clonotype has at least ten counts. The CDR3 bases are TGTGCCAGCAGTTACTCTAGGACAGGGCACTACGAGCAGTACGTC. This sequence encodes CASSYSRTGHYEQYV. This sequence joins TRBV6-5 and TRBJ2-7, with 8 bases matching TRBD1. The V segment lost 0 bases and the J segment 3 bases; nucleotides outside the gene matches: 4. The CDR3 is 15 residues long. Germline lookup yields CDR1 MNHEY and CDR2 SVGAGI.

The table lists this clonotype with a few counts. The rearrangement links TRBV5-1 to TRBJ2-7, with TRBD2 as a possible D gene (7 bases). The germline CDR1 and CDR2 sequences are SGHRS and YFSETQ. The V end was cut by 0 bases, the J end by 7 bases, with 17 bases between. The CDR3 is 15 amino acids. The CDR3 nucleotides are TGCGCCAGCAGCTTGGGTGGGGGCGGGAGTCCGGAGCAGTACGTC. Amino acids: CASSLGGGGSPEQYV.